What follows are 30 T cell receptor beta chains derived from one specimen sequenced in a study of T cell clonotyping in hematopoietic cell transplantation. Produced via immunoSEQ multiplex PCR; TCRdb's table is partial and in-frame only. The data hold more than 2,000 clones, with 75% to 90% observed a single time. The sample was peripheral blood mononuclear cells. These receptors were collected from a man in his forties in good health. Some clones in this sample may be carry-over from other donors' samples.

The V call is TRBV5-6, the J call TRBJ1-3, with D maybe TRBD1 (5 bases). Germline assignment: CDR1 SGHDT and CDR2 YYEEEE. CDR3 size: 15 residues. V gave up 5 bases and J gave up 4 bases, with 16 bases separating them. For the CDR3, the DNA is TGTGCCAGCAGAGACTCGAGAGGACAAGGAAACACCATATATTTT. This sequence encodes CASRDSRGQGNTIYF.

The V gene is TRBV5-6, the J gene TRBJ1-6, with D uncertain. Germline CDR1 SGHDT, CDR2 YYEEEE. The V gene lost 4 bases and the J gene lost 9 bases, with 17 bases spanning the gap. The CDR3 is 15 residues long. This chain's CDR3 is CASSPGRAESSPLHF. CDR3 in DNA: TGTGCCAGCAGCCCTGGGAGGGCGGAGTCTTCACCCCTCCACTTT.

The chain recombines TRBV30 with TRBJ1-1; unclear D gene. Germline V gene lookup returns CDR1 GTSNPN and CDR2 SVGIG (reference sequence). V lost 2 bases and J lost 7, with 8 bases in between. This CDR3 is 11 amino acids long. CDR3 nucleotides: TGTGCCTGGAGTAGGGCGGGTGAAGCTTTCTTT. Encoded protein: CAWSRAGEAFF.

This sequence joins TRBV19 and TRBJ1-1; 7 nucleotides agree with TRBD1. Germline CDR1 reads LNHDA; CDR2 reads SQIVND (reference sequence). This CDR3 is built from 16 residues. J was trimmed by 0 bases and V by 6 bases; bases with no gene match: 10. The CDR3 loop reads CASSGLNRGLNTEAFF. As DNA, the CDR3 is TGTGCCAGTAGCGGCCTAAACAGGGGCCTGAACACTGAAGCTTTCTTT.

This clone was seen a single time. The chain uses TRBV4-1 and TRBJ1-6, with D perhaps TRBD1 (5 bases). V lost 0 bases and J 7 bases, leaving 10 bases between the germline ends. CDR1 is MGHRA and CDR2 is YSYEKL in the germline V gene. The CDR3 extends over 15 amino acids. The CDR3 loop reads CASSQDGGINSPLHF. The DNA of the CDR3 is TGCGCCAGCAGCCAAGATGGGGGAATCAATTCACCCCTCCACTTT.

Only one count was recorded for this clone. This sequence joins TRBV7-2 and TRBJ1-2, with D uncertain. The CDR3 has 14 residues. Per germline, CDR1 SGHTA and CDR2 FQGNSA. V shed 3 bases and J shed 7 bases, with 15 bases lying between them. CDR3 sequence (DNA): TGTGCCAGCAGCTTGCGAGAGGCTCGAAGTGGCTACACCTTC. Translation gives CASSLREARSGYTF.

V and J are TRBV4-3 and TRBJ2-2; TRBD2 might be the D (6 bases). The CDR3 covers 15 residues. With 5 bases removed from V and 3 bases from J, the gap between germline ends came to 13 bases. CDR1 and CDR2 from the germline V gene are LGHNA and YSLEER. This CDR3 is CASSMRDRDTGELFF. CDR3 DNA: TGCGCCAGCAGCATGCGGGATCGGGACACCGGGGAGCTGTTTTTT.

The chain links TRBV4-2 to TRBJ2-7, with D maybe TRBD1 (5 bases). Germline lookup yields CDR1 LGHNA and CDR2 YNFKEQ. V lost 4 bases and J lost 5, with 15 bases in between. The CDR3 length is 14 residues. CDR3 sequence (DNA): TGTGCCAGCAGCCTGACAGCTGGTAGGGACGAGCAGTACTTC. This gives the protein CASSLTAGRDEQYF.

J is TRBJ1-4 and V is TRBV21-1; the D call of TRBD1 is as the table states it, not checked on the DNA. TRBV21-1 is tagged as a pseudogene. This CDR3 is built from 14 residues. CDR3 sequence (DNA): TGTGCCAGCCGCTGGACAGGGTTCAGGGAAAAACTGTTTTTT. It codes for CASRWTGFREKLFF.

The V gene is TRBV7-2, the J gene TRBJ2-2; D call uncertain. Per the germline V gene, CDR1 is SGHTA and CDR2 is FQGNSA. V was cut by 10 bases and J by 5 bases, with 20 bases left in between. This CDR3 region has 15 residues. CDR3 in DNA: TGTGCCACCAAGGGCCCTGGAGAACAGACCGGGGAGCTGTTTTTT. Translation gives CATKGPGEQTGELFF.

The genes are TRBV7-2 and TRBJ2-3; possibly TRBD2 for D (6 bases). This CDR3 has 12 amino acids. V gave up 5 bases and J gave up 6 bases, with 9 bases separating them. The germline CDR1 and CDR2 sequences are SGHTA and FQGNSA. CDR3 in amino acids: CASSRLADTQYF. The CDR3 DNA reads as TGTGCCAGCAGCCGGCTAGCGGATACGCAGTATTTT.

J is TRBJ2-5 and V is TRBV5-4, with 8 bases that match TRBD1. Per the germline V gene, CDR1 is SGHNT and CDR2 is YYREEE (reference sequence). This CDR3 has 15 amino acids. With 1 base clipped from V and 5 bases from J, the junction kept 7 bases outside the gene matches. CDR3 in amino acids: CASSLQGRGQETQYF. The CDR3 DNA is TGTGCCAGCAGCTTGCAGGGCAGGGGGCAGGAGACCCAGTACTTC.

The genes are TRBV18 and TRBJ1-1, with 9 bases matching TRBD1. CDR1 KGHSH and CDR2 LQKENI come from the germline V gene. V was clipped by 6 bases and J by 5 bases; unmatched bases: 4. This CDR3 is built from 13 residues. DNA for the CDR3: TGTGCCAGCTCCGGACAGGGGAAGACTGAAGCTTTCTTT. Translation: CASSGQGKTEAFF.

The chain uses TRBV9 and TRBJ2-1, with 8 bases lining up with TRBD1. This CDR3 has 13 amino acids. Germline CDR1 is SGDLS and CDR2 is YYNGEE. V was clipped by 4 bases and J by 8 bases; unmatched bases: 5. CDR3 amino acids: CASSRQGFDEQFF. The CDR3 DNA is TGTGCCAGCAGCAGACAGGGGTTCGATGAGCAGTTCTTC.

This rearrangement joins TRBV29-1 to TRBJ1-1, with 7 positions matching TRBD1. J was trimmed by 4 bases and V by 5 bases; bases with no gene match: 7. CDR1 and CDR2 (germline): SQVTM, ANQGSEA. The CDR3 has 13 amino acids. This CDR3 is CSVLGQATTEAFF. CDR3 nucleotide sequence: TGCAGCGTTCTTGGACAGGCGACCACTGAAGCTTTCTTT.

The chain joins TRBV2 to TRBJ1-5; a possible D gene is TRBD1 (5 bases). The CDR3 loop spans 14 amino acids. Germline loops: CDR1 SNHLY, CDR2 FYNNEI. Trimming took off 3 bases at V and 8 bases at J, with 14 bases between the two ends. CDR3 loop: CASSDLGGREPQHF. CDR3 in DNA: TGTGCCAGCAGTGATTTGGGGGGTCGGGAGCCCCAGCATTTT. The whole variable domain, filled in from reference TRBV2 and TRBJ1-5, reads EPEVTQTPSHQVTQMGQEVILRCVPISNHLYFYWYRQILGQKVEFLVSFYNNEISEKSEIFDDQFSVERPDGSNFTLKIRSTKLEDSAMYFCASSDLGGREPQHFGDGTRLSIL.

In its sample, this clone was seen a few times. This chain links TRBV30 with TRBJ1-2; D ambiguous. Germline V CDR1 and CDR2: GTSNPN, SVGIG (reference sequence). Trimming stripped 7 bases from V and 8 bases from J, with 11 bases between. The CDR3 loop spans 10 amino acids. For the CDR3, the DNA is TGTGCCTCCAGGTCCCGAGGCTACACCTTC. Protein sequence: CASRSRGYTF.

This rearrangement joins TRBV30 to TRBJ1-6; D might be TRBD1 (5 bases). Between the trimmed V and J ends, which lost 1 base and 10 bases, there was a span of 17 bases. There are 15 residues in the CDR3. Germline V lookup: CDR1 GTSNPN, CDR2 SVGIG (reference sequence). As DNA, the CDR3 is TGTGCCTGGAGTGCCCAGGGAATTGACGGGTCACCCCTCCACTTT. It specifies CAWSAQGIDGSPLHF.

The J gene is TRBJ1-4, the V gene TRBV7-8; D is possibly TRBD1 (5 bases). V lost 2 bases and J lost 0, with 7 bases in between. This CDR3 spans 15 amino acids. From germline, CDR1 is SGHVS and CDR2 FQNEAQ. In nucleotides, the CDR3 is TGTGCCAGCAGCTTATACAGGACAACTAATGAAAAACTGTTTTTT. Its protein is CASSLYRTTNEKLFF. The full variable domain, its missing parts supplied by reference TRBV7-8 and TRBJ1-4, is GAGVSQSPRYKVAKRGQDVALRCDPISGHVSLFWYQQALGQGPEFLTYFQNEAQLDKSGLPSDRFFAERPEGSVSTLKIQRTQQEDSAVYLCASSLYRTTNEKLFFGSGTQLSVL.

This chain uses TRBV5-8 with TRBJ2-7, with D possibly being TRBD2 (6 bases). From germline, CDR1 is SGHTS and CDR2 YDEGEE. V lost 4 bases, J lost 6 bases, and 11 bases lay in between. CDR3 size: 12 residues. DNA for the CDR3: TGTGCCAGCAGCCGGGACTTCCTCGAGCAGTACTTC. This codes for CASSRDFLEQYF. Supplemented by reference TRBV5-8 and TRBJ2-7, the full variable domain reads EAGVTQSPTHLIKTRGQQATLRCSPISGHTSVYWYQQALGLGLQFLLWYDEGEERNRGNFPPRFSGRQFPNYSSELNVNALELEDSALYLCASSRDFLEQYFGPGTRLTVT.

The chain couples TRBV30 to TRBJ2-7; no clear D gene. There are 11 residues in the CDR3. V was cut by 3 bases and J by 1 base, with 4 bases left in between. Germline CDR1 and CDR2: GTSNPN and SVGIG (reference sequence). CDR3 protein: CAWRLSYEQYF. In DNA form, the CDR3 reads TGTGCCTGGAGACTATCCTACGAGCAGTACTTC.

The chain recombines TRBV30 with TRBJ1-2, with TRBD1 matching over 11 bases. The CDR3 has 15 amino acids. Germline CDR1 is GTSNPN and CDR2 is SVGIG (reference sequence). V lost 3 bases and J lost 8; bases outside the gene matches: 11. CDR3 nucleotide sequence: TGTGCCTGGAGGCCCGGGACAGGGGGTCTAGAGGGCTACACCTTC. This sequence encodes CAWRPGTGGLEGYTF.

The V call is TRBV28, the J call TRBJ1-1; possibly TRBD1 for D (5 bases). Germline CDR1 is MDHEN and CDR2 is SYDVKM. The V end lost 4 bases, the J end lost 12 bases, and 21 bases lay between the germline ends. This CDR3 has 14 residues. CDR3 nucleotides: TGTGCCAGCAGTTCTGGGGGTGGTGTCTATACAACTTTCTTT. Amino acids: CASSSGGGVYTTFF.

The V and J genes are TRBV27 and TRBJ2-7, with D maybe TRBD2 (6 bases). Germline CDR1 MNHEY, CDR2 SMNVEV (reference sequence). V dropped 1 base and J dropped 4 bases, with 23 bases sitting between them. The CDR3 spans 18 residues. In nucleotides, the CDR3 is TGTGCCAGCAGTTTATGGGGCGGGACTGGCGGGCCAGGGTACGAGCAGTACTTC. Translated: CASSLWGGTGGPGYEQYF.

The chain combines TRBV6-6 with TRBJ2-3; D perhaps matches TRBD2 (5 bases). The germline gives CDR1 MNHNY, CDR2 SVGAGI (reference sequence). Trimming stripped 6 bases from V and 0 bases from J, with 13 bases between. The CDR3 loop spans 15 amino acids. In DNA form, the CDR3 reads TGTGCCAGCAGGGGCCTAGCTTCGAGCACAGATACGCAGTATTTT. Translating it yields CASRGLASSTDTQYF.

A word on this clone: The sample carries other DNA sequences with the same CDR3. The chain uses TRBV18 and TRBJ2-1; D gene unclear. The CDR3 is made up of 12 amino acids. CDR1 KGHSH and CDR2 LQKENI come from the germline V gene. V lost 3 bases to trimming and J lost 6 bases, with 6 bases between them. The CDR3 is CASSPVRNEQFF. The CDR3 DNA reads TGTGCCAGCTCACCGGTCCGCAATGAGCAGTTCTTC.

This chain joins TRBV5-1 and TRBJ2-5; a possible D gene is TRBD1 (6 bases). Germline V gene data show CDR1 as SGHRS and CDR2 as YFSETQ. The CDR3 is made up of 16 amino acids. V lost 1 base to trimming and J lost 4 bases, with 17 bases between them. CDR3 amino acids: CASSLLAGALRETQYF. DNA for the CDR3: TGCGCCAGCAGCTTGCTCGCAGGGGCCCTCCGAGAGACCCAGTACTTC.

Turning to this clone: At one end the junction does not follow the germline gene, possibly because of a read error. The chain recombines TRBV7-2 with TRBJ1-2; D uncertain. This CDR3 is 9 amino acids long. Germline CDR1 SGHTA, CDR2 FQGNSA. CDR3 protein: CASSLHPDF. Written as DNA, the CDR3 is TGTGCCAGCAGCTTACACCCCGACTTC. The full variable domain, with the rest looked up from reference TRBV7-2 and TRBJ1-2, is GAGVSQSPSNKVTEKGKDVELRCDPISGHTALYWYRQSLGQGLEFLIYFQGNSAPDKSGLPSDRFSAERTGGSVSTLTIQRTQQEDSAVYLCASSLHPDFGSGTRLTVV.

This chain uses TRBV2 with TRBJ2-5; 8 nucleotides line up with TRBD1. The CDR3 totals 16 residues. V was clipped by 3 bases and J by 7 bases; unmatched bases: 13. Germline CDR1 and CDR2: SNHLY and FYNNEI. The CDR3 DNA sequence: TGTGCCAGCAGTGACGAGGCAGGGGGCGTGATTGGGACCCAGTACTTC. Encoded protein: CASSDEAGGVIGTQYF.

The chain recombines TRBV5-1 with TRBJ2-7; tentative D call: TRBD1 (5 bases). This CDR3 has 15 residues. In germline, CDR1 is SGHRS, CDR2 YFSETQ. V was pared by 4 bases and J by 0 bases, with 14 bases between. CDR3 in DNA: TGCGCCAGCAGCCCCGAGGACACTCTCTCCTACGAGCAGTACTTC. This sequence encodes CASSPEDTLSYEQYF.